The rows below give T cell receptor beta chains drawn from one sample of a study of PD-1 blockade in classical Hodgkin lymphoma. The protocol was immunoSEQ multiplex PCR, while the TCRdb copy is restricted to in-frame clones and leaves out a portion. The table lists 32,000 or so clones, approximately 90% of them singletons. The specimen comprised CD4+ T cells from blood, sampled before the fourth cycle of nivolumab. Receptor source: a human donor with classical Hodgkin lymphoma. CDR3s include the opening cysteine and the closing phenylalanine or tryptophan. A D gene is named only where the DNA matches it firmly. A row's size may be missing; if present it is once, few, many or a size class.

V	size	J	D	CDR3	DNA
TRBV4-1	once	TRBJ2-2	TRBD1	CASRISETGATNTGELFF	TGCGCCAGCAGAATTAGTGAGACAGGGGCCACGAACACCGGGGAGCTGTTTTTT
TRBV19	.	TRBJ2-7	TRBD2	CASSIASGKSGEQYF	TGTGCCAGTAGTATCGCTAGCGGGAAGAGCGGCGAGCAGTACTTC
TRBV19	.	TRBJ2-1	.	CASKGETQFF	TGTGCCAGTAAGGGCGAAACGCAGTTCTTC
TRBV6-1	.	TRBJ1-1	.	CASKWQELNTEAFF	TGTGCCAGCAAATGGCAGGAGCTGAACACTGAAGCTTTCTTT
TRBV14	.	TRBJ2-3	TRBD1	CASSRSRDSVGRATDTQYF	TGTGCCAGCAGCCGCTCCCGGGACAGCGTTGGAAGGGCCACAGATACGCAGTATTTT
TRBV7-9	.	TRBJ1-1	TRBD1	CASSRTRGQGSVEAFF	TGTGCCAGCAGTCGGACCAGGGGACAGGGCTCAGTTGAAGCTTTCTTT
TRBV29-1	once	TRBJ2-3	TRBD1	CSVGQGATDTQYF	TGCAGCGTTGGACAGGGGGCCACAGATACGCAGTATTTT
TRBV6-5	few	TRBJ1-2	.	CASNPRSQPDGYTF	TGTGCCAGCAACCCTAGGTCACAGCCCGATGGCTACACCTTC
TRBV11-2	once	TRBJ2-3	TRBD2	CASKLEREAPTGHF	TGTGCCAGCAAATTAGAGCGGGAGGCCCCCACGGGGCATTTT
TRBV15	.	TRBJ2-7	.	CATSRGLDGYEQYF	TGTGCCACCAGCAGAGGCCTAGACGGCTACGAGCAGTACTTC
TRBV5-1	.	TRBJ2-1	TRBD1	CASSLERGTGTYNEQFF	TGCGCCAGCAGCTTGGAACGGGGGACAGGGACATACAATGAGCAGTTCTTC
TRBV27	.	TRBJ2-1	.	CATRNHRGYNEQFF	TGTGCCACCCGAAACCACAGAGGCTACAATGAGCAGTTCTTC
TRBV7-2	.	TRBJ1-5	TRBD1	CASSLRTGVHQPQHF	TGTGCCAGCAGCTTAAGGACAGGGGTGCATCAGCCCCAGCATTTT
TRBV11-2	.	TRBJ1-2	.	CASSLSHVTNYGYTF	TGTGCCAGCAGCTTATCCCATGTGACTAACTATGGCTACACCTTC
TRBV2	.	TRBJ2-5	TRBD1	CASSATVGQGKTQYF	TGTGCCAGCAGTGCGACGGTTGGACAGGGGAAGACCCAGTACTTC
TRBV10-2	.	TRBJ2-4	.	CASSELAGAKNIQYF	TGCGCCAGCAGTGAGTTGGCGGGTGCCAAAAACATTCAGTACTTC
TRBV6-5	few	TRBJ1-2	TRBD1	CASSRDRGNYGYTF	TGTGCCAGCAGCCGGGACAGGGGGAACTATGGCTACACCTTC
TRBV7-3	.	TRBJ2-2	.	CASSLVGGGYSNTGELFF	TGTGCCAGCAGCTTGGTAGGGGGAGGCTATTCGAACACCGGGGAGCTGTTTTTT
TRBV20-1	.	TRBJ1-1	.	CSAMEIEAFF	TGCAGTGCTATGGAGATTGAAGCTTTCTTT
TRBV28	.	TRBJ2-7	TRBD1	CASSSRTGSSYEQYF	TGTGCCAGCAGCTCACGGACAGGGAGCTCCTACGAGCAGTACTTC
TRBV5-1	.	TRBJ2-7	TRBD1	CASSLDGTGLGQQYF	TGCGCCAGCAGCTTGGATGGGACAGGGCTCGGTCAGCAGTACTTC
TRBV9	once	TRBJ2-1	TRBD2	CASSVAGGNEQFF	TGTGCCAGCAGCGTAGCGGGGGGGAATGAGCAGTTCTTC
TRBV19	.	TRBJ1-4	TRBD1	CASGQGPNEKLFF	TGTGCCAGCGGACAGGGTCCTAATGAAAAACTGTTTTTT
TRBV2	once	TRBJ1-1	.	CASSEQDMNTEAFF	TGTGCCAGCAGTGAACAAGATATGAACACTGAAGCTTTCTTT
TRBV19	.	TRBJ1-1	.	CASSIAWGGSMNTEAFF	TGTGCCAGTAGTATAGCCTGGGGCGGTTCCATGAACACTGAAGCTTTCTTT
TRBV29-1	.	TRBJ1-1	TRBD1	CSVVTGDTEAFF	TGCAGCGTTGTGACAGGGGACACTGAAGCTTTCTTT
TRBV30	once	TRBJ2-3	.	CAWSKNRKPTDTQYF	TGTGCCTGGAGTAAAAACAGGAAACCCACAGATACGCAGTATTTT
TRBV18	.	TRBJ1-4	.	CASSPPTGTRGEKLFF	TGTGCCAGCTCACCACCAACCGGGACGCGGGGTGAAAAACTGTTTTTT
TRBV2	.	TRBJ2-2	TRBD1	CASRQDRDTGELFF	TGTGCCAGCAGGCAGGACAGGGACACCGGGGAGCTGTTTTTT
TRBV29-1	once	TRBJ2-7	TRBD2	CSVEVSGRAGTYEQYF	TGCAGCGTTGAAGTTAGCGGGAGGGCCGGGACCTACGAGCAGTACTTC
TRBV7-9	.	TRBJ2-3	.	CASSLPALAGDTQYF	TGTGCCAGCAGCTTACCTGCATTGGCGGGAGATACGCAGTATTTT
TRBV30	.	TRBJ2-7	TRBD1	CAWSARTGGEQYF	TGTGCCTGGAGCGCCCGGACAGGGGGCGAGCAGTACTTC
TRBV11-2	few	TRBJ2-7	TRBD2	CASSSTGLAGETSYEQYF	TGTGCCAGCAGCAGTACGGGACTAGCGGGAGAGACCTCCTACGAGCAGTACTTC
TRBV7-9	.	TRBJ1-1	.	CASSLHGSRAEAFF	TGTGCCAGCAGCTTACATGGGTCGAGGGCTGAAGCTTTCTTT
TRBV19	once	TRBJ2-7	TRBD1	CASSIFNRGRSEQYF	TGTGCCAGTAGTATCTTCAACAGGGGACGAAGCGAGCAGTACTTC
TRBV28	.	TRBJ1-2	TRBD1	CASSLAGQGGGGYTF	TGTGCCAGCAGTTTAGCCGGACAGGGGGGAGGAGGCTACACCTTC
TRBV10-3	.	TRBJ2-5	TRBD1	CAIRKTGGSETQYF	TGTGCCATCAGAAAAACAGGGGGCAGCGAGACCCAGTACTTC
TRBV5-5	.	TRBJ2-4	.	CASSSRTAGLDIQYF	TGTGCCAGCAGCTCCCGGACCGCCGGGTTGGACATTCAGTACTTC
TRBV10-3	.	TRBJ1-2	.	CATSNTINYGYTF	TGTGCCACATCGAACACGATTAACTATGGCTACACCTTC
TRBV6-1	.	TRBJ1-3	.	CASSEATAAVGNTIYF	TGTGCCAGCAGTGAAGCGACGGCGGCAGTTGGAAACACCATATATTTT
TRBV7-9	.	TRBJ2-7	TRBD1	CASSLDPGRTGSYEQYF	TGTGCCAGCAGCTTAGATCCCGGAAGGACAGGGAGCTACGAGCAGTACTTC
TRBV27	.	TRBJ1-2	TRBD1	CASSLIPTGGGYTF	TGTGCCAGCAGTCTGATACCGACAGGGGGAGGCTACACCTTC
TRBV5-6	.	TRBJ2-7	TRBD1	CASSSLPGQGYEQYF	TGTGCCAGCAGCTCACTCCCGGGACAGGGATACGAGCAGTACTTC
TRBV27	.	TRBJ2-2	TRBD1	CASSRTGAPGELFF	TGTGCCAGCAGTCGAACAGGGGCCCCCGGGGAGCTGTTTTTT
TRBV14	.	TRBJ2-1	.	CASSQFRGTDNEQFF	TGTGCCAGCAGCCAATTCAGGGGAACAGACAATGAGCAGTTCTTC
TRBV20-1	.	TRBJ2-5	.	CSARQEETQYF	TGCAGTGCTCGACAAGAAGAGACCCAGTACTTC
TRBV6-5	.	TRBJ2-1	.	CASSSPRGPLRNEQFF	TGTGCCAGCAGTTCACCCAGGGGCCCACTGCGCAATGAGCAGTTCTTC
TRBV15	once	TRBJ2-2	TRBD2	CATSSPAGGGTGELFF	TGTGCCACCAGCTCACCAGCGGGAGGGGGCACCGGGGAGCTGTTTTTT
TRBV5-6	once	TRBJ2-1	.	CASSLQGGNEQFF	TGTGCCAGCAGCTTGCAGGGGGGGAATGAGCAGTTCTTC
TRBV6-1	.	TRBJ1-2	.	CASREQVQHGYTF	TGTGCCAGCAGGGAACAGGTTCAGCATGGCTACACCTTC
TRBV12-5	.	TRBJ2-7	.	CASGWDLGGLSYEQYF	TGTGCTAGTGGTTGGGACCTTGGCGGGCTTTCCTACGAGCAGTACTTC
TRBV10-3	.	TRBJ2-1	TRBD1	CAISEPRTGRNEQFF	TGTGCCATCAGTGAGCCCCGGACAGGGAGAAATGAGCAGTTCTTC
TRBV6-1	.	TRBJ2-7	TRBD2	CASNPGTSGYEQYF	TGTGCCAGCAATCCCGGGACTAGCGGATACGAGCAGTACTTC
TRBV5-1	.	TRBJ1-4	.	CASSLDVTTNEKLFF	TGCGCCAGCAGCTTGGACGTTACAACTAATGAAAAACTGTTTTTT
TRBV2	.	TRBJ1-1	.	CASSMTEMNTEAFF	TGTGCCAGCAGTATGACAGAGATGAACACTGAAGCTTTCTTT
TRBV5-4	.	TRBJ1-2	.	CASRLDTYGYTF	TGTGCCAGCAGACTTGACACCTATGGCTACACCTTC
TRBV5-1	.	TRBJ1-2	.	CASSLAVGGNGYTF	TGCGCCAGCAGCTTGGCCGTGGGTGGTAATGGCTACACCTTC
TRBV10-2	.	TRBJ2-1	TRBD2	CASSESRWASGPEGSYNEQFF	TGCGCCAGCAGTGAGTCGCGGTGGGCTAGCGGCCCGGAGGGCTCCTACAATGAGCAGTTCTTC
TRBV28	.	TRBJ2-4	TRBD1	CAMDRGQDIQYF	TGTGCCATGGACAGGGGGCAAGACATTCAGTACTTC
TRBV7-7	.	TRBJ2-1	TRBD2	CASSQGLAGVGEQFF	TGTGCCAGCAGCCAGGGACTAGCGGGAGTCGGTGAGCAGTTCTTC